This record concerns one T cell receptor beta chain sequence. Its antigen is still unknown. Time point noted: week 47, end of study. It was 300 ug of mutant IDH1 20-mer peptide that made up each vaccine dose, given with topical imiquimod. The entry originates in a study of a mutant IDH1 vaccine in newly diagnosed glioma. Study-level findings and limits: Pseudoprogression appears to have had no connection to changes in top peripheral T cell clonotypes.

The assay was immunoSEQ multiplex PCR, and TCRdb's table has in-frame clones only and misses some. This repertoire shows fewer than 85,000 clones, 75% to 85% found once; its top ten account for about 5.7%. With 5 bases clipped from V and 6 bases from J, the junction kept 4 bases outside the gene matches. This CDR3 is 13 amino acids long. CDR1 LNHDA and CDR2 SQIVND come from the germline V gene (reference sequence). The receptor comes from a man aged 35-49 years with glioma. The genes are TRBV19 and TRBJ1-2; 9 bases fit TRBD1. Sample: PBMCs, taken from a glioma patient whose treatment included an IDH1 peptide vaccine. CDR3 in amino acids: CASSGTGWNGYTF. CDR3 nucleotides: TGTGCCAGTAGTGGGACAGGGTGGAATGGCTACACCTTC.